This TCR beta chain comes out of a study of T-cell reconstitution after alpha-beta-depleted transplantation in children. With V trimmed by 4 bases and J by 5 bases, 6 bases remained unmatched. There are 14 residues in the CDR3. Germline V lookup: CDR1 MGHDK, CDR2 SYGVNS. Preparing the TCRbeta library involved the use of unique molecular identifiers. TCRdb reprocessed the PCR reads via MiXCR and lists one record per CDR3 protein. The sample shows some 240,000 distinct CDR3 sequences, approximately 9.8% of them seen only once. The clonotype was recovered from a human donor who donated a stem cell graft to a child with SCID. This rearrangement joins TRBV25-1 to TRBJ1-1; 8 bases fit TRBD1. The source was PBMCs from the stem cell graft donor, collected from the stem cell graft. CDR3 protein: CASSGRTGQTEAFF. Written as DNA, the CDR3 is TGTGCCAGCAGTGGACGGACAGGGCAGACTGAAGCTTTCTTT.